The T cell receptor beta chain under discussion was sequenced for a study of CD8+ T cells in alopecia areata. Study-wide points: Treatment with tofacitinib significantly lowered scalp clonality and reduced expanded CD8+ clones among the top 100. Possibly because of HLA-related factors, TCR sharing was less clear across patients than in mice.

This CDR3 has 15 amino acids. Between the trimmed V and J ends, which lost 1 base and 3 bases, there was a span of 13 bases. Germline V gene lookup returns CDR1 SGHRS and CDR2 YFSETQ. Once RNA had been extracted, it was reverse transcribed into cDNA to act as the sequencing template. TCRdb's table, derived via immunoSEQ multiplex PCR, lists solely in-frame clones and lacks some. The repertoire consists of approximately 160,000 clones, with 60% occurring once and the leading ten covering 11% to 15%. Treatment indicated: oral pan-JAK inhibitor, 5-10 mg twice daily. Investigators sorted PBMCs to obtain both CD4+ and CD8+ T cells. As to this clone: Its antigen remains unknown.

The sequences come from CD4+ T cells sorted from blood, collected at week 24, from a patient treated with tofacitinib. The rearrangement joins TRBV5-1 to TRBJ2-5; the D gene is possibly TRBD2 (7 bases). The receptor was isolated from a human donor with alopecia areata. CDR3 residues: CASSLRGAREETQYF. The CDR3 DNA reads as TGCGCCAGCAGCTTGCGGGGGGCTCGGGAAGAGACCCAGTACTTC.